This T cell receptor (beta chain) was obtained from a study of radiation and T cells in renal cell carcinoma. Study-level background: Nephrectomy followed 15 Gy stereotactic body radiation by 4 weeks. Study-wide results and limits: Baseline intratumoral clonotype presence is unknown without pretreatment biopsies.

Time point given: blood 2 weeks post-SBRT. Treatment denoted: 15 Gy SBRT to primary tumor, nephrectomy 4 weeks later. Blood was sampled at baseline, 2 weeks and 4 weeks after SBRT. A note on this clone: Its specificity is not known.

Profiled with immunoSEQ multiplex PCR; TCRdb holds only in-frame clones, not every one. The sample shows roughly 130,000 clones, 88% of them seen only once. V was pared by 7 bases and J by 2 bases, with 6 bases of the junction left unmatched. CDR3 size: 15 residues. CDR1 and CDR2 from the germline V gene are LNHDA and SQIVND (reference sequence). The specimen comprised blood, sampled from a patient whose treatment included radiotherapy and nephrectomy. This clonotype was obtained from a woman in her seventies with renal cell carcinoma. The chain is built from TRBV19 and TRBJ2-2, with TRBD1 matching 8 bases. The CDR3 DNA reads TGTGCCAGTAACCGCGGACAGGGTAACACCGGGGAGCTGTTTTTT. Its translation: CASNRGQGNTGELFF. The full variable domain, in which reference TRBV19 and TRBJ2-2 provide the parts outside the CDR3, is DGGITQSPKYLFRKEGQNVTLSCEQNLNHDAMYWYRQDPGQGLRLIYYSQIVNDFQKGDIAEGYSVSREKKESFPLTVTSAQKNPTAFYLCASNRGQGNTGELFFGEGSRLTVL.